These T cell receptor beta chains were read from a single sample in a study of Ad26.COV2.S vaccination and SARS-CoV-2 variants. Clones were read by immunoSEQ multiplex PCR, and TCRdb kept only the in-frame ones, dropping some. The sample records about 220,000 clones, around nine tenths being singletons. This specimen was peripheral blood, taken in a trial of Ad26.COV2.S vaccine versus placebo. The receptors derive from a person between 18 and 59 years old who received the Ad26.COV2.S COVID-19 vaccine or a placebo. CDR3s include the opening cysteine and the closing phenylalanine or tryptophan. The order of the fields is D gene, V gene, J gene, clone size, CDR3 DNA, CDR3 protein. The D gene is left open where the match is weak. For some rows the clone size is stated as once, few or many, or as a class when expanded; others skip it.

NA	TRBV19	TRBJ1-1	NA	TGTGCCAGTGAGGGGAAGGGCACTGAAGCTTTCTTT	CASEGKGTEAFF
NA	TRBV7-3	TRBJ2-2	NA	TGTGCCAGCAGCCCATACACCGGGGAGCTGTTTTTT	CASSPYTGELFF
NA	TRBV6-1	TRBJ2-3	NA	TGTGCCAGCAGTGCCCCCTCGGGAACGGGAGCGGGTACGCAGTATTTT	CASSAPSGTGAGTQYF
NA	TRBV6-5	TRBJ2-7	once	TGTGCCAGCGCTAGGGCAGCCTCCTACGAGCAGTACTTC	CASARAASYEQYF
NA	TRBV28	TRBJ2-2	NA	TGTGCCAGCAACCGAGCGGCCGCCGGGGAGCTGTTTTTT	CASNRAAAGELFF
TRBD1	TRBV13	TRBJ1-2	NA	TGTGCCAGCAGCTTGGGGCAGGGGGCGGATGGCTACACCTTC	CASSLGQGADGYTF
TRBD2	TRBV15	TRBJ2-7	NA	TGTGCCACCAGCAAACCCGGACTAGCGGGAGAAGCGTACTTC	CATSKPGLAGEAYF
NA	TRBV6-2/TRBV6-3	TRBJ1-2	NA	TGTGCCAGCAGTTACTCCGGACGGGACCTTTATGGCTACACCTTC	CASSYSGRDLYGYTF
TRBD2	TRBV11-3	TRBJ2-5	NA	TGTGCCAGCAGCTTAACCGGGAGGGCCGGGGAGACCCAGTACTTC	CASSLTGRAGETQYF
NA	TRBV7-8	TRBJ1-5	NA	TGTGCCAGCAGCCGAGGGTCCGGGGCTGGCAATCAGCCCCAGCATTTT	CASSRGSGAGNQPQHF
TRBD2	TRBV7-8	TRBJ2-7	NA	TGTGCCAGCAGCCCGAACCACCCGGGGACTAACTACGAGCAGTACTTC	CASSPNHPGTNYEQYF
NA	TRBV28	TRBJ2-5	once	TGTGCCAGCAGTTTTAATAGTGCAGGGGAGACCCAGTACTTC	CASSFNSAGETQYF
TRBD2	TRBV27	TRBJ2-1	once	TGTGCCAGCCTAGCGGGAGGGCTCAACAATGAGCAGTTCTTC	CASLAGGLNNEQFF
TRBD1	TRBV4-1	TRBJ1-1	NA	TGCGCCAGCAGCCACCCCCCGATGACAGGGGGAGACACTGAAGCTTTCTTT	CASSHPPMTGGDTEAFF
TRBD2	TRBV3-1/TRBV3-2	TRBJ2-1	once	TGTGCCAGCAGCTCAACGACTAGCGGGATGGGCAATGAGCAGTTCTTC	CASSSTTSGMGNEQFF
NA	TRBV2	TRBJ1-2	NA	TGTGCCAGTCCCGGGACTCTCAGGGGCTATGGCTACACCTTC	CASPGTLRGYGYTF
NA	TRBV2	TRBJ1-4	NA	TGTGCCAGCAGTGGAGTCAGGGGAGGAGAAAAACTGTTTTTT	CASSGVRGGEKLFF
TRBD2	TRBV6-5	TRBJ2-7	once	TGTGCCAGCAGTAAACTAGCGGGAGGCTACGAGCAGTACTTC	CASSKLAGGYEQYF
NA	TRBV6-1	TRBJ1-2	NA	TGTGCCAGCAGTGAACCAGGGAACTATGGCTACACCTTC	CASSEPGNYGYTF
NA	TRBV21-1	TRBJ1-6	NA	TGTGCCAGCATCGGGGGGAGAGGGAATTCACCCCTCCACTTT	CASIGGRGNSPLHF
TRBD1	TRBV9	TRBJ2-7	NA	TGTGCCAGCAGCGCAGGGGACAGGGGTCCCTACGAGCAGTACTTC	CASSAGDRGPYEQYF
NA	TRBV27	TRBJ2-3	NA	TGTGCCAGCAGTTTAGAGACTAGTCGTCCAGATACGCAGTATTTT	CASSLETSRPDTQYF
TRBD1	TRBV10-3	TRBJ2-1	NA	TGTGCCATCAGTGATTCAGGGGGCTACAATGAGCAGTTCTTC	CAISDSGGYNEQFF
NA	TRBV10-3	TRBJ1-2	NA	TGTGCCATCAGTGAGTCGAAGTGGGATGGCTACACCTTC	CAISESKWDGYTF
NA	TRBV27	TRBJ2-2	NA	TGTGCCAGCAGTTTCACGGACGGGAGCACCGGGGAGCTGTTTTTT	CASSFTDGSTGELFF
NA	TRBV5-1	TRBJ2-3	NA	TGCGCCAGCAGCTTGAGTGGACAGAGATCCACAGATACGCAGTATTTT	CASSLSGQRSTDTQYF
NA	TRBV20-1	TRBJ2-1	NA	TGCAGTGCTAGTAATCGTGGGACGGAAAGCTCCTACAATGAGCAGTTCTTC	CSASNRGTESSYNEQFF
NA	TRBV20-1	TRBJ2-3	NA	TGCAGTGCTAGTTCGGTACTCAGCACAGATACGCAGTATTTT	CSASSVLSTDTQYF
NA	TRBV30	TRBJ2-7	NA	TGTGCCTGGAGTTGGGGAAGCGGCAACGAGCAGTACTTC	CAWSWGSGNEQYF
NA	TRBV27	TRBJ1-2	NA	TGTGCCAGCAAGGCGGGAAACTCGAAGGGCTACACCTTC	CASKAGNSKGYTF
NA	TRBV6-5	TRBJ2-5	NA	TGTGCCAGCAGTTACTCCCAGGGGGGTAAGGGGACCCAGTACTTC	CASSYSQGGKGTQYF
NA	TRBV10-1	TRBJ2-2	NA	TGCGCCAGCACCAACAGAAACACCGGGGAGCTGTTTTTT	CASTNRNTGELFF
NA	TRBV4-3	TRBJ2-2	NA	TGCGCCAGCAGCCAAGTGGGGGAGCTGTTTTTT	CASSQVGELFF
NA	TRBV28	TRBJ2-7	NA	TGTGCCAGCAGCCGAGGGGGACTCCACTCCTACGAGCAGTACTTC	CASSRGGLHSYEQYF
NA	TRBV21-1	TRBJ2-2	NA	TGTGCCAGCAGCCGCCCCCGGGAGCTGTTTTTT	CASSRPRELFF
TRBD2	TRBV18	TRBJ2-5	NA	TGTGCCAGCTCACGAATTGGGCTAGCGGGGGCCTCGGATTATGAGACCCAGTACTTC	CASSRIGLAGASDYETQYF
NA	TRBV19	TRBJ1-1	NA	TGTGCCAGTAGTATGACCTCTAGGGCCTTGAACACTGAAGCTTTCTTT	CASSMTSRALNTEAFF
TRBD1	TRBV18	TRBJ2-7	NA	TGTGCCAGCTGTTACTGGACAGGGAACGAGCAGTACTTC	CASCYWTGNEQYF
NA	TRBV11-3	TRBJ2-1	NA	TGTGCCAGCAGCTTAGATGAAGGACGGCGCCCTAACAATGAGCAGTTCTTC	CASSLDEGRRPNNEQFF
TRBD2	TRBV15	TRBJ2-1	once	TGTGCCACCAGCAGAGTTCTAGCGGGATACTACAATGAGCAGTTCTTC	CATSRVLAGYYNEQFF
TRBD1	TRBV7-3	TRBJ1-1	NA	TGTGCCAGCGGACAGGGGGCGAACACTGAAGCTTTCTTT	CASGQGANTEAFF
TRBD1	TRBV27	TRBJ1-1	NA	TGTGCCAGCACCCCGACAGGGGTCTGGGGCACTGAAGCTTTCTTT	CASTPTGVWGTEAFF
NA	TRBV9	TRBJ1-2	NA	TGTGCCAGCAGCCCCCTCGATTACGGCGGGGGCTACACCTTC	CASSPLDYGGGYTF
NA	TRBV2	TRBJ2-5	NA	TGTGCCAGCAAAGAGGGCAGGCTCCCTCAGCAAGAGACCCAGTACTTC	CASKEGRLPQQETQYF
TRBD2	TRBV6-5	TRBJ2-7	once	TGTGCCAGCAGCAGACTAGCGGGAGCCTCCTACGAGCAGTACTTC	CASSRLAGASYEQYF
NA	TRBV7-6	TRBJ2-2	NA	TGTGCCAGCAGCTTAGGCATAGCGGACACCGGGGAGCTGTTTTTT	CASSLGIADTGELFF
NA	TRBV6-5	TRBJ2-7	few	TGTGCCAGCACCGAAAGGGGCTGGGGCTCCTACGAGCAGTACTTC	CASTERGWGSYEQYF